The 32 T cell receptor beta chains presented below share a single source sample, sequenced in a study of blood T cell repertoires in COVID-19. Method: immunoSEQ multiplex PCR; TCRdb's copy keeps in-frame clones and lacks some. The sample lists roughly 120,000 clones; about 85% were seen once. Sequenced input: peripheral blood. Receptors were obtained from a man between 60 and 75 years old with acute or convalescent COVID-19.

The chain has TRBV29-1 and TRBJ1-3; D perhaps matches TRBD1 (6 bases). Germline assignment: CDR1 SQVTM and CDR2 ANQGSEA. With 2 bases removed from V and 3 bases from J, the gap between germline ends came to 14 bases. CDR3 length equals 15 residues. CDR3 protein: CSVEKLQGYGNTIYF. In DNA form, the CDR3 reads TGCAGCGTTGAAAAGTTACAGGGCTATGGAAACACCATATATTTT.

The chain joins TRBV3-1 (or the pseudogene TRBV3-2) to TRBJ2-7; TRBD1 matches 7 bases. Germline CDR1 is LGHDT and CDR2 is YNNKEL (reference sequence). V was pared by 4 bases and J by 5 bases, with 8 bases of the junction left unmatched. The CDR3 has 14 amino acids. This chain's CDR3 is CASSRRQGPNEQYF. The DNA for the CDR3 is TGTGCCAGCAGCCGACGACAGGGCCCCAACGAGCAGTACTTC.

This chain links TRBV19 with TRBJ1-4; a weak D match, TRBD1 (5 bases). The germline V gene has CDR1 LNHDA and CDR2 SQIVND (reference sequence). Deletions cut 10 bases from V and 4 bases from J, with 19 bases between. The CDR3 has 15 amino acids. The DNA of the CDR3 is TGTGCCACCTCCTCTTCGAAGGGGAATAATGAAAAACTGTTTTTT. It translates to CATSSSKGNNEKLFF. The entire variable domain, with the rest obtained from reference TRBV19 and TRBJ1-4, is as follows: DGGITQSPKYLFRKEGQNVTLSCEQNLNHDAMYWYRQDPGQGLRLIYYSQIVNDFQKGDIAEGYSVSREKKESFPLTVTSAQKNPTAFYLCATSSSKGNNEKLFFGSGTQLSVL.

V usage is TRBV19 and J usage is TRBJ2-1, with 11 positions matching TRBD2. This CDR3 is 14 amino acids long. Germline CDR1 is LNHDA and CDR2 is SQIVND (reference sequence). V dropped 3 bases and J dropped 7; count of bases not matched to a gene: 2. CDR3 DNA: TGTGCCAGTAGTATGCCTAGCGGGAGGAATGAGCAGTTCTTC. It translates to CASSMPSGRNEQFF.

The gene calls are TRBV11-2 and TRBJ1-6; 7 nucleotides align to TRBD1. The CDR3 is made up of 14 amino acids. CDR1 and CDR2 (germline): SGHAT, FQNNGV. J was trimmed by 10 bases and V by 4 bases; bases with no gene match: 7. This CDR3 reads CASSWNTGDSPLHF. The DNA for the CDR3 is TGTGCCAGCAGCTGGAACACAGGGGACTCACCCCTCCACTTT.

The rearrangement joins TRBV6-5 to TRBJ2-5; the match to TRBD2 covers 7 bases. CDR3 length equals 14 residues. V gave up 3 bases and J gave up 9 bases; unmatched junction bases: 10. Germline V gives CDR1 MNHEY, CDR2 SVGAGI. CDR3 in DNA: TGTGCCAGCAGTTATTCAGCGGGACGGGAGGCCCAGTACTTC. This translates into CASSYSAGREAQYF.

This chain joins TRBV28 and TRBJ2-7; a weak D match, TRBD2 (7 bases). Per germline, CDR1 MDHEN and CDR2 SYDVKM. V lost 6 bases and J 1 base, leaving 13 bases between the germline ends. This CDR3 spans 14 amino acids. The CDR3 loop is CASRAAGASYEQYF. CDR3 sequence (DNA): TGTGCCAGCAGGGCGGCGGGGGCTTCCTACGAGCAGTACTTC.

The CDR3 sequence: CASRQDRASTDTQYF. DNA of the CDR3: TGTGCCAGCAGACAAGACAGGGCTTCCACAGATACGCAGTATTTT. The rearrangement links TRBV11-3 to TRBJ2-3, with TRBD1 matching 7 bases. The J segment lost 2 bases and the V segment lost 6 bases, leaving 8 bases of the junction unmatched. The CDR3 totals 15 residues. Per germline, CDR1 SGHNT and CDR2 YENEEA.

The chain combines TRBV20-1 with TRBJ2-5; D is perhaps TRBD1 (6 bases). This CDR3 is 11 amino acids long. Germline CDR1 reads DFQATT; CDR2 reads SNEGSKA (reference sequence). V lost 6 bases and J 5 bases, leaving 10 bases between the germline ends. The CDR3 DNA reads TGCAGTGCGTACAGGGTGGAGACCCAGTACTTC. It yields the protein CSAYRVETQYF.

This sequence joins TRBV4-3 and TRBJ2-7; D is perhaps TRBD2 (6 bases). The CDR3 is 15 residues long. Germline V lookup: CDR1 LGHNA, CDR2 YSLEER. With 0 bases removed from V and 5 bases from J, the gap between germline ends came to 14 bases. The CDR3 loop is CASSQEAAGFDEQYF. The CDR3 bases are TGCGCCAGCAGCCAAGAGGCGGCGGGGTTCGACGAGCAGTACTTC.

The CDR3 DNA sequence: TGTGCCAGCAGTGAAATTAGCGGGAATGAGCAGTTCTTC. Its protein product is CASSEISGNEQFF. This chain joins TRBV2 and TRBJ2-1; 7 bases match TRBD2. There are 13 residues in the CDR3. Germline trimming cut 2 bases from V and 7 bases from J; bases unmatched to any gene: 2. Germline V gene lookup returns CDR1 SNHLY and CDR2 FYNNEI.

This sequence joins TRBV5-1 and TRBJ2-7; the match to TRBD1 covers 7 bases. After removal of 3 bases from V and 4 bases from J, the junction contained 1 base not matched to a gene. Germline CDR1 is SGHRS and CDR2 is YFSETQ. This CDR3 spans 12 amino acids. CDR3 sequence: CASSSQGYEQYF. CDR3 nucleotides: TGCGCCAGCAGCTCACAGGGGTACGAGCAGTACTTC.

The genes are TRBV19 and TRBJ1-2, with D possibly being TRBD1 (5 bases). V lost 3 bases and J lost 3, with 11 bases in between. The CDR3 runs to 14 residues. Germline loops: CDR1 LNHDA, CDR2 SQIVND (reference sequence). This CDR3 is CASSIQTDYYGYTF. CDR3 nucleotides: TGTGCCAGTAGTATCCAGACAGATTACTATGGCTACACCTTC.

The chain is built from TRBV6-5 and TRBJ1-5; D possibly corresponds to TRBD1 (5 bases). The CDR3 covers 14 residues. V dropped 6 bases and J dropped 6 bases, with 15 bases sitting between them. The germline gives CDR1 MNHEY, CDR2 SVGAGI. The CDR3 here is CASRPLGGGQPQHF. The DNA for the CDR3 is TGTGCCAGCAGACCCCTGGGGGGAGGTCAGCCCCAGCATTTT.

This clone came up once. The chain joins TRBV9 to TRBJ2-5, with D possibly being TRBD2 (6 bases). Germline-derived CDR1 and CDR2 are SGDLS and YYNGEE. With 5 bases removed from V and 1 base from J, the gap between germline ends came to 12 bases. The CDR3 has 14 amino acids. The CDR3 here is CASRSSGPQETQYF. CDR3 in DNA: TGTGCCAGCAGGAGTAGCGGTCCCCAAGAGACCCAGTACTTC.

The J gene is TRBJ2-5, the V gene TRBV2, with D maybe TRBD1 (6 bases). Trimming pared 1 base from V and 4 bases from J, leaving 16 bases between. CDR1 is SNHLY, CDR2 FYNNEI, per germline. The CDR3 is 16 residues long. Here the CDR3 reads CASSEGGQGYSETQYF. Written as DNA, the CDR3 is TGTGCCAGCAGTGAAGGAGGGCAGGGGTACTCAGAGACCCAGTACTTC. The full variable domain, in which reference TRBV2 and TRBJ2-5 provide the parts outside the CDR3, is EPEVTQTPSHQVTQMGQEVILRCVPISNHLYFYWYRQILGQKVEFLVSFYNNEISEKSEIFDDQFSVERPDGSNFTLKIRSTKLEDSAMYFCASSEGGQGYSETQYFGPGTRLLVL.

CDR3 sequence reads: CASSLVQGAFQYF. DNA for the CDR3: TGCGCCAGCAGCTTGGTGCAAGGGGCTTTCCAGTACTTC. V gene TRBV5-1 combines with J gene TRBJ2-7, with a possible D match to TRBD1 (5 bases). Trimming took off 0 bases at V and 10 bases at J, with 14 bases between the two ends. Per germline, CDR1 SGHRS and CDR2 YFSETQ. This CDR3 has 13 residues.

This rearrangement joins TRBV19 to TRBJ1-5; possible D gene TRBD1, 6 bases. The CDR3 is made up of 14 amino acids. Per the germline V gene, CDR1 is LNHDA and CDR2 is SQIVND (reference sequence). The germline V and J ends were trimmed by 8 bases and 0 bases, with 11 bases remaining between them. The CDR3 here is CASELGHSNQPQHF. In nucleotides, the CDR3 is TGTGCCAGTGAGTTGGGACATAGCAATCAGCCCCAGCATTTT.

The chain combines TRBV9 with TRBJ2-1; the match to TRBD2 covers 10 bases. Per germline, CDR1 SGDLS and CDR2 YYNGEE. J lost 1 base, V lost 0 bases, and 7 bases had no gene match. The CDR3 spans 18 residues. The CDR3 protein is CASSVEAASGSSYNEQFF. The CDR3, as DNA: TGTGCCAGCAGCGTAGAGGCGGCTAGCGGGAGTTCCTACAATGAGCAGTTCTTC.

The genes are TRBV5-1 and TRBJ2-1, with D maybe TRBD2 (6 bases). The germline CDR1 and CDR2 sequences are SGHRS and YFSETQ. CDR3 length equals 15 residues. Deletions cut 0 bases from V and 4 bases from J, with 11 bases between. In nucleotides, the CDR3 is TGCGCCAGCAGCTTGGCCCCTAGCGCATACAATGAGCAGTTCTTC. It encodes CASSLAPSAYNEQFF.

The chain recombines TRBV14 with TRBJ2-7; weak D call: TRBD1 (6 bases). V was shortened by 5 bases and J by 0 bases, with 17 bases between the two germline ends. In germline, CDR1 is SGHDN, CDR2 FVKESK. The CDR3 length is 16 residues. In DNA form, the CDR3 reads TGTGCCAGCAGCGATTACAGGGCGCGATCCTCCTACGAGCAGTACTTC. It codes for CASSDYRARSSYEQYF.

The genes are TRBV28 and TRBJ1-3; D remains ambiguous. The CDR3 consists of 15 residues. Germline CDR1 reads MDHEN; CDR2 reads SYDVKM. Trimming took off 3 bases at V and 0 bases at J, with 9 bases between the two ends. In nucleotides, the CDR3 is TGTGCCAGCAGTTTGAGGTCGATCTCTGGAAACACCATATATTTT. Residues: CASSLRSISGNTIYF.

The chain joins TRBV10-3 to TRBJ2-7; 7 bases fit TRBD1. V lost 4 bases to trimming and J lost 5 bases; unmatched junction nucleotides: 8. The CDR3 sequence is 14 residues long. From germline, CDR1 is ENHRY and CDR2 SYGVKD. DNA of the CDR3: TGTGCCATCAGTGGGGGCAGGGGGTCCCACGAGCAGTACTTC. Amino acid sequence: CAISGGRGSHEQYF.

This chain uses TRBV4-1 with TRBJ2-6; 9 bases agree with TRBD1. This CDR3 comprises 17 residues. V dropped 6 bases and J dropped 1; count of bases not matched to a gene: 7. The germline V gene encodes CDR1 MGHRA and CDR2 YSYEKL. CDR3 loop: CASSLTGGASGANVLTF. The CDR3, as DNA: TGCGCCAGCAGTCTTACAGGGGGCGCGTCTGGGGCCAACGTCCTGACTTTC.

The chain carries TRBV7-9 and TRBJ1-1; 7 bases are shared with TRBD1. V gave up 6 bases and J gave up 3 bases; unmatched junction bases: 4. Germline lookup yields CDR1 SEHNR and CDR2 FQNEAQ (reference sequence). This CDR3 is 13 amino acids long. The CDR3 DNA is TGTGCCAGCAGTAAAGACAGGGACACTGAAGCTTTCTTT. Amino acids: CASSKDRDTEAFF.

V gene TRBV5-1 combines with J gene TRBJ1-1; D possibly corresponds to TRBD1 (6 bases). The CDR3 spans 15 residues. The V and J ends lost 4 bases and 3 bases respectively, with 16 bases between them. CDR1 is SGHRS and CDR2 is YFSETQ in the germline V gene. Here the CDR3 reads CASSPRGAGDTEAFF. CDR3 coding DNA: TGCGCCAGCAGCCCTAGGGGGGCGGGGGACACTGAAGCTTTCTTT.

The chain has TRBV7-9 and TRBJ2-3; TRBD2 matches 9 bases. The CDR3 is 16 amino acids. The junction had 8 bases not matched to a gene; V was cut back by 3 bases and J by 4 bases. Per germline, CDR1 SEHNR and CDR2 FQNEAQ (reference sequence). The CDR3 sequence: CASSFPSREGSDTQYF. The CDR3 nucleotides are TGTGCCAGCAGCTTCCCGTCGCGGGAGGGGTCAGATACGCAGTATTTT.

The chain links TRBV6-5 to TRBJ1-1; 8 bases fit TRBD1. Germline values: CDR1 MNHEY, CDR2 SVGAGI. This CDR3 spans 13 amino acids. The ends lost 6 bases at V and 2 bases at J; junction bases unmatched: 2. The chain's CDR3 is CASRDRENTEAFF. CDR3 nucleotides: TGTGCCAGCAGGGACAGGGAAAACACTGAAGCTTTCTTT.

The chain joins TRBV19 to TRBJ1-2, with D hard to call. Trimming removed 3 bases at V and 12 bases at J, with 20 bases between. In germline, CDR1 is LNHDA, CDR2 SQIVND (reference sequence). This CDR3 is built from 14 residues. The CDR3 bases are TGTGCCAGTAGTATTCTGCCGGAGGGCGGCCCGGACACCTTC. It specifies CASSILPEGGPDTF. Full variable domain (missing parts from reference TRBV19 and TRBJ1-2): DGGITQSPKYLFRKEGQNVTLSCEQNLNHDAMYWYRQDPGQGLRLIYYSQIVNDFQKGDIAEGYSVSREKKESFPLTVTSAQKNPTAFYLCASSILPEGGPDTFGSGTRLTVV.

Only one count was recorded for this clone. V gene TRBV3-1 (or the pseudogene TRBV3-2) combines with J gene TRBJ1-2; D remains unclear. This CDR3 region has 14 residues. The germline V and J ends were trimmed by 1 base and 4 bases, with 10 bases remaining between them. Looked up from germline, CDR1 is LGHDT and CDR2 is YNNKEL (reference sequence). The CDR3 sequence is CASSQGAVSYGYTF. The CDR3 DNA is TGTGCCAGCAGCCAAGGAGCGGTGAGCTATGGCTACACCTTC.

The CDR3 region is CASSQDPPREAGHQPQHF. In nucleotides, the CDR3 is TGCGCCAGCAGCCAAGACCCCCCGAGGGAGGCAGGGCATCAGCCCCAGCATTTT. The genes are TRBV4-1 and TRBJ1-5; D possibly corresponds to TRBD1 (5 bases). Germline V gene data show CDR1 as MGHRA and CDR2 as YSYEKL. Trimming removed 0 bases from V and 5 bases from J, with 20 bases in between. This CDR3 is built from 18 residues.

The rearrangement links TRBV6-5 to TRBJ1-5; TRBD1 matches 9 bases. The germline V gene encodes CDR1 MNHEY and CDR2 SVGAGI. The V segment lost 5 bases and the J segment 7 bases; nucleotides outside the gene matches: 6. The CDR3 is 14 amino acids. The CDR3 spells CASSRQGGDQPQHF. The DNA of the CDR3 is TGTGCCAGCAGTCGACAGGGGGGGGACCAGCCCCAGCATTTT.